The 5 T cell receptor beta chains below all came from one sample that was sequenced in a study of beta chain features in type 1 diabetes. Expressed TCRB transcripts were sequenced because the isolated RNA had all been reverse transcribed beforehand. Libraries were prepared by immunoSEQ multiplex PCR; TCRdb keeps only in-frame clonotypes and omits some of them. The repertoire consists of a few hundred thousand clones, with around 20% occurring once and the leading ten covering 0.035% to 0.055%. Sequencing used naive CD4+ T cells from blood. These receptors all stem from a woman aged 18-30 years in good health.

The rearrangement uses TRBV7-9 and TRBJ2-3; 8 nucleotides match TRBD2. J gave up 6 bases and V 6 bases, and 17 bases lay outside the gene matches. This CDR3 region has 17 residues. The germline gives CDR1 SEHNR, CDR2 FQNEAQ (reference sequence). The DNA for the CDR3 is TGTGCCAGCAGTTCCACGGCGGGGGGCCTCCTCGGGGATACGCAGTATTTT. Its translation is CASSSTAGGLLGDTQYF. The whole variable domain, filled in from reference TRBV7-9 and TRBJ2-3, reads DTGVSQNPRHKITKRGQNVTFRCDPISEHNRLYWYRQTLGQGPEFLTYFQNEAQLEKSRLLSDRFSAERPKGSFSTLEIQRTEQGDSAMYLCASSSTAGGLLGDTQYFGPGTRLTVL.

This clone occurred a few times. The genes are TRBV6-1 and TRBJ2-7; TRBD1 matches at 8 bases. Trimming at V came to 0 bases and at J to 7 bases, leaving 8 bases not matched to a gene. The CDR3 has 15 residues. CDR1 is MNHNS, CDR2 SASEGT, per germline. The CDR3 loop is CASSEAGRGRGEQYF. The CDR3 bases are TGTGCCAGCAGTGAAGCAGGCAGGGGGCGAGGAGAGCAGTACTTC.

CDR3 region: CASSESGTGNTDTQYF. CDR3 sequence (DNA): TGTGCCAGCAGTGAATCCGGGACAGGGAACACAGATACGCAGTATTTT. The chain recombines TRBV25-1 with TRBJ2-3, with 9 bases aligning to TRBD1. Trimming cost V 1 base and J 2 bases; bases outside gene matches: 4. Looked up from germline, CDR1 is MGHDK and CDR2 is SYGVNS. This CDR3 is built from 16 residues.

There are a few counts of this clone. The chain combines TRBV5-1 with TRBJ2-5, with 7 bases matching TRBD2. Germline V CDR1 and CDR2: SGHRS, YFSETQ. V lost 7 bases and J lost 7; bases outside the gene matches: 7. The CDR3 runs to 12 residues. The CDR3 region has the DNA TGCGCCAGCCGGGAGGTCGCAGGGACCCAGTACTTC. Translated: CASREVAGTQYF.

This clone has only a few counts. The chain recombines TRBV9 with TRBJ2-1, with D possibly matching TRBD2 (6 bases). Trimming pared 0 bases from V and 7 bases from J, leaving 14 bases between. Germline CDR1 is SGDLS and CDR2 is YYNGEE. This CDR3 is built from 15 residues. CDR3 amino acids: CASSVAGEVPNEQFF. The CDR3, as DNA: TGTGCCAGCAGCGTAGCGGGAGAGGTCCCGAATGAGCAGTTCTTC. The full variable domain, in which reference TRBV9 and TRBJ2-1 provide the parts outside the CDR3, is DSGVTQTPKHLITATGQRVTLRCSPRSGDLSVYWYQQSLDQGLQFLIQYYNGEERAKGNILERFSAQQFPDLHSELNLSSLELGDSALYFCASSVAGEVPNEQFFGPGTRLTVL.